Below, 23 T cell receptor beta chains from the same sample are listed, as sequenced in a study of cytomegalovirus exposure and HLA in healthy donors (dated by TCRdb to about 2017). The library came from the immunoSEQ multiplex PCR assay. For the multiplex PCR, a mixture combining 60 forward primers for TCR Vbeta segments and 13 reverse primers for TCR Jbeta segments was used. Not all clones reach the TCRdb copy of this immuneACCESS table, which keeps in-frame sequences only. Checked studies attribute under half of the gap to unresolved V genes and leave the rest unexplained. This sample holds more than 95,000 clones; 60% to 75% were observed only once. Together, the top ten hold roughly 4.1% of the sample. What was sequenced was PBMCs. The receptors originated from a woman aged 45-65 years in good health and CMV-seropositive.

V and J are TRBV4-2 and TRBJ1-6; 9 nucleotides align to TRBD1. The CDR3 contains 15 residues. The V gene end was trimmed by 3 bases and the J gene end by 7 bases; junction bases not matched to a gene: 4. Per the germline V gene, CDR1 is LGHNA and CDR2 is YNFKEQ. The CDR3 is CASSQTGQGNSPLHF. In nucleotides, the CDR3 is TGTGCCAGCAGCCAGACGGGACAGGGCAATTCACCCCTCCACTTT.

The chain recombines TRBV7-2 with TRBJ2-3; no definite D call. Germline V CDR1 and CDR2: SGHTA, FQGNSA. Between the trimmed V and J ends, which lost 4 bases and 2 bases, there was a span of 16 bases. The CDR3 length is 16 residues. The CDR3 DNA reads as TGTGCCAGCAGCTCACCACAGCCCTCCAACACAGATACGCAGTATTTT. Its protein product is CASSSPQPSNTDTQYF.

The chain combines TRBV9 with TRBJ1-1, with unresolved D. With 3 bases removed from V and 0 bases from J, the gap between germline ends came to 6 bases. The length of the CDR3 is 13 residues. The germline V gene encodes CDR1 SGDLS and CDR2 YYNGEE. CDR3 DNA sequence: TGTGCCAGCAGCGGAGTTCTGAACACTGAAGCTTTCTTT. Its protein product is CASSGVLNTEAFF.

The chain joins TRBV7-2 to TRBJ2-5; a weak D match, TRBD2 (5 bases). Germline CDR1 and CDR2: SGHTA and FQGNSA. CDR3 length: 14 amino acids. V lost 7 bases and J 5 bases, leaving 17 bases between the germline ends. CDR3 coding DNA: TGTGCCAGCATCCTCACGGGGAAGATGGAGACCCAGTACTTC. It is translated as CASILTGKMETQYF. The entire variable domain, with the rest obtained from reference TRBV7-2 and TRBJ2-5, is as follows: GAGVSQSPSNKVTEKGKDVELRCDPISGHTALYWYRQSLGQGLEFLIYFQGNSAPDKSGLPSDRFSAERTGGSVSTLTIQRTQQEDSAVYLCASILTGKMETQYFGPGTRLLVL.

The chain is built from TRBV6-6 and TRBJ2-1; no clear D. CDR1 is MNHNY and CDR2 is SVGAGI in the germline V gene (reference sequence). Between the trimmed V and J ends, which lost 5 bases and 0 bases, there was a span of 8 bases. The CDR3 length is 14 residues. The CDR3 here is CASSVRSSYNEQFF. The CDR3 DNA is TGTGCCAGCAGTGTTAGGAGCTCCTACAATGAGCAGTTCTTC.

Turning to this clone: The identical CDR3 is also encoded by other nucleotide sequences in the sample. The CDR3, as DNA: TGTGCCAGCTCAACGGGGGGATCACCCCTCCACTTT. Protein product: CASSTGGSPLHF. The chain carries TRBV6-5 and TRBJ1-6, with D possibly being TRBD1 (5 bases). This CDR3 is built from 12 residues. Germline lookup yields CDR1 MNHEY and CDR2 SVGAGI. Trimming removed 8 bases at V and 10 bases at J, with 12 bases between.

This chain connects TRBV28 to TRBJ2-6; possibly TRBD2 for D (5 bases). The V end was cut by 6 bases, the J end by 0 bases, with 12 bases between. The CDR3 is made up of 16 amino acids. The germline CDR1 and CDR2 sequences are MDHEN and SYDVKM. In DNA form, the CDR3 reads TGTGCCAGCAGCTCTCCCCGGGACTCTGGGGCCAACGTCCTGACTTTC. It encodes CASSSPRDSGANVLTF. The whole variable domain, remainder taken from reference TRBV28 and TRBJ2-6, is DVKVTQSSRYLVKRTGEKVFLECVQDMDHENMFWYRQDPGLGLRLIYFSYDVKMKEKGDIPEGYSVSREKKERFSLILESASTNQTSMYLCASSSPRDSGANVLTFGAGSRLTVL.

The V call is TRBV5-1, the J call TRBJ2-5, with TRBD2 matching over 11 bases. CDR1 and CDR2 from the germline V gene are SGHRS and YFSETQ. V was pared by 2 bases and J by 5 bases, with 8 bases of the junction left unmatched. CDR3 size: 16 residues. The CDR3 loop reads CASSLLTSGVVETQYF. CDR3 nucleotide sequence: TGCGCCAGCAGCTTACTGACTAGCGGGGTCGTGGAGACCCAGTACTTC.

The chain carries TRBV11-3 and TRBJ1-2; perhaps TRBD1 as D (6 bases). The V and J ends lost 0 bases and 7 bases respectively, with 9 bases between them. Germline CDR1 and CDR2: SGHNT and YENEEA. CDR3 length: 13 residues. CDR3 coding DNA: TGTGCCAGCAGCTTAGATCAAGGGGGTGGCTACACCTTC. It encodes CASSLDQGGGYTF.

To note about this clone: An end of the junction does not agree with germline; a read error may underlie this. For the CDR3, the DNA is TGTTCCAGCAGCTTACCCCCCGTCACAGATACGCAGTATTTT. This codes for CSSSLPPVTDTQYF. The chain is built from TRBV7-9 and TRBJ2-3; the D is unclear. There are 14 residues in the CDR3. Germline CDR1 and CDR2: SEHNR and FQNEAQ (reference sequence).

This clone was counted between two and nine times. The V gene is TRBV6-6, the J gene TRBJ2-7; D possibly corresponds to TRBD1 (6 bases). Deletions cut 8 bases from V and 2 bases from J, with 16 bases between. CDR1 and CDR2 from the germline V gene are MNHNY and SVGAGI (reference sequence). This CDR3 region has 14 residues. The CDR3 is CASAIRQVPYEQYF. CDR3 in DNA: TGTGCCAGCGCCATTCGACAGGTACCCTACGAGCAGTACTTC.

The V call is TRBV6-5, the J call TRBJ1-5; the D is unclear. Germline values: CDR1 MNHEY, CDR2 SVGAGI. This CDR3 is built from 15 residues. The germline V and J ends were trimmed by 8 bases and 6 bases, with 20 bases remaining between them. CDR3 nucleotides: TGTGCCAGCTCCTCGAGGGATTCAATTGCTCAGCCCCAGCATTTT. As protein: CASSSRDSIAQPQHF.

This sequence joins TRBV5-1 and TRBJ1-3, with TRBD1 matching 7 bases. The CDR3 loop spans 16 amino acids. Losses at the gene ends were 3 bases for V and 0 bases for J; bases not matched to a gene: 6. Germline CDR1 reads SGHRS; CDR2 reads YFSETQ. The CDR3 loop is CASSWDSKSSGNTIYF. The CDR3 DNA reads TGCGCCAGCAGCTGGGACAGCAAGAGCTCTGGAAACACCATATATTTT.

This chain joins TRBV1 and TRBJ2-7; TRBD2, the table's D call, lacks a check against the DNA. TRBV1 is labeled a pseudogene. The CDR3 has 18 residues. The CDR3 coding sequence is TGCACCAGCAGCCGACCGGGACTAGCGGGCCAAAGCTCCTACGAGCAGTACTTC. Its translation: CTSSRPGLAGQSSYEQYF.

The rearrangement links TRBV2 to TRBJ1-4; no firm D call. CDR1 and CDR2 from the germline V gene are SNHLY and FYNNEI. This CDR3 comprises 14 residues. Trimming took 9 bases from V and 3 from J, leaving 14 bases between them. CDR3 sequence: CASTLLTANEKLFF. DNA for the CDR3: TGTGCCAGTACCCTTCTTACGGCTAATGAAAAACTGTTTTTT.

The chain couples TRBV5-5 to TRBJ2-7, with 7 bases that match TRBD2. V was clipped by 3 bases and J by 3 bases; unmatched bases: 9. This CDR3 region has 15 residues. Germline values: CDR1 SGHKS, CDR2 YYEKEE (reference sequence). The CDR3 DNA is TGTGCCAGCAGCTCCCCCCTCGGGGGGTTCTACGAGCAGTACTTC. This translates into CASSSPLGGFYEQYF.

V is TRBV5-1 and J is TRBJ2-7; D not resolved. Germline V gives CDR1 SGHRS, CDR2 YFSETQ. V shed 6 bases and J shed 0 bases, with 13 bases lying between them. This CDR3 spans 14 amino acids. In nucleotides, the CDR3 is TGCGCCAGCACCACTGGAGAGCTCTCCTACGAGCAGTACTTC. It translates to CASTTGELSYEQYF.

V is TRBV10-3 and J is TRBJ1-3; a weak D match, TRBD1 (6 bases). V lost 3 bases and J 4 bases, leaving 19 bases between the germline ends. The CDR3 extends over 17 amino acids. Looked up from germline, CDR1 is ENHRY and CDR2 is SYGVKD. In DNA form, the CDR3 reads TGTGCCATCAGTGATCAAGCGGGACAAAATATCGGAAACACCATATATTTT. Amino acids: CAISDQAGQNIGNTIYF.

The chain carries TRBV11-2 and TRBJ1-5; D uncertain. V lost 5 bases and J lost 0, with 14 bases in between. This CDR3 region has 16 residues. CDR1 is SGHAT, CDR2 FQNNGV, per germline. The CDR3 protein is CASSPRDPHSNQPQHF. DNA of the CDR3: TGTGCCAGCAGCCCAAGAGATCCCCATAGCAATCAGCCCCAGCATTTT.

This clone was seen more than once but under ten times. The CDR3 region has the DNA TGTGCCAGCAGTGTCGAACTAGCGGGGGGAGGTGAGCAGTTCTTC. As protein: CASSVELAGGGEQFF. The chain employs TRBV2 and TRBJ2-1; TRBD2 agrees at 12 bases. The CDR3 runs to 15 residues. Germline lookup yields CDR1 SNHLY and CDR2 FYNNEI. V gave up 4 bases and J gave up 9 bases; unmatched junction bases: 7.

The chain employs TRBV5-1 and TRBJ1-1; D perhaps matches TRBD1 (6 bases). The CDR3 length is 13 residues. The V gene lost 6 bases and the J gene lost 0 bases, with 9 bases spanning the gap. Germline loops: CDR1 SGHRS, CDR2 YFSETQ. Written as DNA, the CDR3 is TGCGCCAGCAAACAGGGCATGAACACTGAAGCTTTCTTT. It yields the protein CASKQGMNTEAFF.

The DNA of the CDR3 is TGTGCCAGCAGCGGTAGGACAGGGGTCGCTTTCTTT. The encoded protein is CASSGRTGVAFF. The chain employs TRBV7-8 and TRBJ1-1; 9 nucleotides agree with TRBD1. Germline V lookup: CDR1 SGHVS, CDR2 FQNEAQ. V lost 5 bases and J lost 11; bases outside the gene matches: 6. This CDR3 is 12 amino acids long. Variable domain in full (rest from reference TRBV7-8 and TRBJ1-1): GAGVSQSPRYKVAKRGQDVALRCDPISGHVSLFWYQQALGQGPEFLTYFQNEAQLDKSGLPSDRFFAERPEGSVSTLKIQRTQQEDSAVYLCASSGRTGVAFFGQGTRLTVV.

This chain links TRBV28 with TRBJ2-7; TRBD1 matches 9 bases. CDR1 and CDR2 (germline): MDHEN, SYDVKM. The length of the CDR3 is 15 residues. With V trimmed by 4 bases and J by 3 bases, 7 bases remained unmatched. Here the CDR3 DNA reads TGTGCCAGCAGTTCGACCCAGACAGGGGGCTACGAGCAGTACTTC. As protein: CASSSTQTGGYEQYF. Supplemented by reference TRBV28 and TRBJ2-7, the full variable domain reads DVKVTQSSRYLVKRTGEKVFLECVQDMDHENMFWYRQDPGLGLRLIYFSYDVKMKEKGDIPEGYSVSREKKERFSLILESASTNQTSMYLCASSSTQTGGYEQYFGPGTRLTVT.